This T cell receptor (beta chain) was identified in a study of beta chain features in type 1 diabetes (dated by TCRdb to 2017 to 2018). About the full investigation: No differences in mean age, gender distribution, total cell number or subset yield were found between patients and healthy donors. A total of around 110,000,000 sorted cells were examined across all samples, and a strong correlation was observed between cell number per subset and RNA yield. In the study, recently diagnosed type 1 diabetes patients and matched healthy donors were compared on the TCRB repertoires of their sorted circulating CD4+ T cell subsets. Naive and central memory subsets were obtained from all 30 or so donors, but regulatory and stem cell-like memory subsets were isolated from only 8 patients and roughly eight healthy donors. The study at large found these results: Only small numbers of individuals were included in the HLA sub-analyses, which left unresolved whether HLA type had any influence on TCRB rearrangement. Naive, central memory and regulatory TCRB repertoires appeared to be more alike among patients than among healthy donors. Type 1 diabetes patients showed a moderate but significant shortening of TCRB CDR3 length in all four CD4+ subsets. Shorter templates might have been favored by PCR, but patient and control samples were amplified and corrected together, so both groups would have been affected equally by any skew. Because cDNA was sequenced instead of genomic DNA, activated cells with high expression could be over-represented, although the groups did not differ in activation or CD3 levels. Fewer insertions and more nucleotide deletions at VDJ recombination sites were observed in patients with type 1 diabetes, implying thymic rearrangement abnormalities.

Regarding this clone: Its recognized antigen is unknown. Qualities for individual bases were not recorded, and no much larger clone is one base off.

From each donor, a single peripheral blood sample of approximately 110 mL on average was drawn into heparinised tubes. Naive, central memory, regulatory and stem cell-like memory CD4+ T cells were sorted on a BD FACSAria II using a panel including CD45RO, CCR7, CD25, CD127, CD95 and CD27. All sorted populations exceeded 98% purity. PBMCs were isolated immediately by Lymphoprep density gradient centrifugation and stained directly without culture. So that batch effects would be minimized, each experiment stained and sorted samples in pairs, pairing one healthy donor with one patient. The germline V gene (reference sequence) sets CDR1 to LNHDA and CDR2 to SQIVND. V sheds 0 bases and J sheds 6 bases, leaving 12 bases between their ends. Spanning cysteine to phenylalanine, the CDR3 consists of 15 amino acids. Here the CDR3 DNA is all that survives: 45 bases in frame from base 1. The High Capacity cDNA Reverse Transcription Kit was used to reverse transcribe all of the isolated RNA, meaning that expressed TCRB transcripts were what got sequenced. Deep immunoSEQ sequencing was applied to naive, central memory and regulatory T cell samples, giving an average of roughly 3.5 million total reads per sample. Sorted cells were lysed in RLT buffer and RNA was extracted with DNase-treated RNeasy Micro or Mini kits, depending on cell number. To prevent cross-contamination, every cell subset was processed on its own, while patient and healthy donor samples were processed together. TCRB sequences were amplified from cDNA with the immunoSEQ multiplex PCR, producing 87-bp fragments spanning the CDR3 region. Sequencing of the amplicons was performed on the Illumina HiSeq platform. Under the source paper's analysis protocol: Synthetic template baselines were used to correct PCR bias computationally, reads within Hamming distance 2 were collapsed, and singletons that could not be merged were discarded. By aligning reads against IMGT, V, D and J genes, CDR3 length, and insertions or deletions at six rearrangement sites were assigned. Clonotype counts were normalized to sorted cell number within each subset before computing true diversity and Gini coefficients with the tcR R package. The overlap coefficient, calculated on TCRB nucleotide sequences, was used to quantify repertoire sharing. In its TCRdb copy, this immuneACCESS table keeps in-frame sequences only and misses some clones. Where compared with another copy, unresolved V genes explain less than half of these, and the others have no known cause. That table is the source of V, J and clone size, and D and trimming were worked out from the DNA. This sample is represented by about 180,000 clones; 13% of them were singletons. Roughly 0.56% of the sample is in the top ten clones.

Source material: central memory CD4+ T cells from blood. The chain links TRBV19 with TRBJ2-4, and perhaps TRBD2 as D gene, on 6 matching bases. The source is a woman aged 18-29 years in good health. The DNA reads TGTGCCAGTAGTATAGATGGGGGGAGAGGAAACATTCAGTACTTC. It translates to CASSIDGGRGNIQYF.